These 30 T cell receptor beta chains were sequenced from one sample in a study of T cell responses to AZD1222 COVID-19 vaccine. Measured with immunoSEQ multiplex PCR; TCRdb has only the in-frame clones, and not every one. The sample includes about 140,000 clones, 92% seen only once; the top ten take approximately 4.3%. The sample was peripheral blood, taken 28 days after the second AZD1222 dose. Receptors were obtained from an adult who received the AZD1222 COVID-19 vaccine.

The chain combines TRBV2 with TRBJ1-1; D is unresolved. The V end was cut by 6 bases, the J end by 0 bases, with 8 bases between. Per germline, CDR1 SNHLY and CDR2 FYNNEI. The CDR3 contains 13 residues. The CDR3 loop reads CASSWTVNTEAFF. The CDR3 DNA is TGTGCCAGCAGCTGGACGGTGAACACTGAAGCTTTCTTT.

This rearrangement joins TRBV3-1 (or the pseudogene TRBV3-2) to TRBJ1-1, with no clear D. This CDR3 has 12 residues. Germline V gives CDR1 LGHDT, CDR2 YNNKEL (reference sequence). V dropped 1 base and J dropped 6 bases, with 6 bases sitting between them. The CDR3 here is CASSQGGAEAFF. The CDR3 DNA reads as TGTGCCAGCAGCCAAGGTGGGGCTGAAGCTTTCTTT.

V gene TRBV24-1 combines with J gene TRBJ2-7, with D possibly being TRBD2 (5 bases). The V and J ends lost 5 bases and 1 base respectively, with 5 bases between them. Germline V gene sequence: CDR1 KGHDR, CDR2 SFDVKD. This CDR3 comprises 12 residues. The CDR3 loop is CATSGESYEQYF. CDR3 bases: TGTGCCACCAGTGGGGAGTCCTACGAGCAGTACTTC.

This clone was counted once. The chain uses TRBV7-6 and TRBJ2-2; perhaps D is TRBD1 or TRBD2 (5 bases each). This CDR3 comprises 16 residues. The germline V gene has CDR1 SGHVS and CDR2 FNYEAQ. V was trimmed by 5 bases and J by 2 bases, leaving 15 bases between them. CDR3 in DNA: TGTGCCAGCAGCACGGGACGGAGACTTAACACCGGGGAGCTGTTTTTT. This translates into CASSTGRRLNTGELFF.

The chain employs TRBV11-3 and TRBJ1-2; perhaps TRBD1 as D (6 bases). CDR1 is SGHNT, CDR2 YENEEA, per germline. This CDR3 is built from 16 residues. The V end was cut by 2 bases, the J end by 9 bases, with 22 bases between. As DNA, the CDR3 is TGTGCCAGCAGCTTACCCGGACAGATTTTTCTATGGAGCTACACCTTC. Translating it yields CASSLPGQIFLWSYTF.

The V and J genes are TRBV5-6 and TRBJ2-1, with 7 nucleotides matching TRBD1. Germline CDR1 reads SGHDT; CDR2 reads YYEEEE. The CDR3 sequence is 17 residues long. Unmatched junction bases numbered 11, after V lost 4 bases and J lost 1 base. CDR3 in DNA: TGTGCCAGCAGCCCTAAGACAGGGCGAGGATCCTACAATGAGCAGTTCTTC. Amino acid sequence: CASSPKTGRGSYNEQFF.

The CDR3 coding sequence is TGTGCCAGCAGTTTGTCAGGAGTGACTGAAGCTTTCTTT. Amino acid sequence: CASSLSGVTEAFF. J is TRBJ1-1 and V is TRBV28; the D is unclear. V lost 3 bases, J lost 5 bases, and 10 bases lay in between. CDR1 and CDR2 (germline): MDHEN, SYDVKM. This CDR3 is built from 13 residues.

V gene TRBV9 combines with J gene TRBJ2-3; no reliable D call. Trimming took off 1 base at V and 0 bases at J, with 6 bases between the two ends. The CDR3 loop spans 14 amino acids. Looked up from germline, CDR1 is SGDLS and CDR2 is YYNGEE. CDR3 coding DNA: TGTGCCAGCAGCGTATCCTCTAGCACAGATACGCAGTATTTT. This translates into CASSVSSSTDTQYF.

The rearrangement joins TRBV9 to TRBJ2-7; D is uncertain. The CDR3 consists of 14 residues. The V end was cut by 0 bases, the J end by 2 bases, with 9 bases between. Germline CDR1 SGDLS, CDR2 YYNGEE. CDR3 protein: CASSVGVSTYEQYF. For the CDR3, the DNA is TGTGCCAGCAGCGTAGGGGTTAGCACCTACGAGCAGTACTTC. Full variable domain (rest looked up from reference TRBV9 and TRBJ2-7): DSGVTQTPKHLITATGQRVTLRCSPRSGDLSVYWYQQSLDQGLQFLIQYYNGEERAKGNILERFSAQQFPDLHSELNLSSLELGDSALYFCASSVGVSTYEQYFGPGTRLTVT.

The rearrangement joins TRBV7-9 to TRBJ2-7, with D unresolved. Trimming left V 5 bases short and J 3 bases short, with 8 bases between. The germline V gene encodes CDR1 SEHNR and CDR2 FQNEAQ (reference sequence). This CDR3 is 12 amino acids long. The CDR3: CASSHTDYEQYF. The CDR3 coding sequence is TGTGCCAGCAGCCACACGGACTACGAGCAGTACTTC.

CDR3 DNA sequence: TGCGCCAGCAGCGCAGGACCGCAGAACACTGAAGCTTTCTTT. Its protein is CASSAGPQNTEAFF. The chain joins TRBV4-1 to TRBJ1-1; no firm D call. From germline, CDR1 is MGHRA and CDR2 YSYEKL. The CDR3 contains 14 residues. V lost 5 bases, J lost 1 base, and 11 bases lay in between.

The chain employs TRBV6-5 and TRBJ1-2, with 7 bases fitting TRBD1. Germline V gene lookup returns CDR1 MNHEY and CDR2 SVGAGI. The trim removed 6 bases at V and 2 bases at J, leaving 3 bases unmatched. The CDR3 covers 13 residues. The CDR3 is CASSPDRNYGYTF. For the CDR3, the DNA is TGTGCCAGCAGCCCGGACAGGAACTATGGCTACACCTTC.

This chain links TRBV20-1 with TRBJ2-5; 8 bases are a match to TRBD2. V lost 3 bases to trimming and J lost 3 bases; unmatched junction nucleotides: 6. The CDR3 totals 14 residues. In germline, CDR1 is DFQATT, CDR2 SNEGSKA (reference sequence). CDR3 nucleotides: TGCAGTGCTAGTGAAGCGGGAGTTAAAGAGACCCAGTACTTC. This codes for CSASEAGVKETQYF.

The chain carries TRBV20-1 and TRBJ1-1; unclear D gene. There are 10 residues in the CDR3. Trimming removed 1 base at V and 5 bases at J, with 2 bases between. Germline V gene data show CDR1 as DFQATT and CDR2 as SNEGSKA (reference sequence). The CDR3 DNA is TGCAGTGCTAGAGGGACTGAAGCTTTCTTT. Translating gives CSARGTEAFF.

The genes are TRBV3-1 (or the pseudogene TRBV3-2) and TRBJ1-5; D is possibly TRBD1 (5 bases). Germline CDR1 reads LGHDT; CDR2 reads YNNKEL (reference sequence). This CDR3 is built from 16 residues. The germline V and J ends were trimmed by 4 bases and 11 bases, with 24 bases remaining between them. The CDR3 loop reads CASSPGGGMAPRTQHF. CDR3 sequence (DNA): TGTGCCAGCAGCCCCGGGGGAGGGATGGCCCCACGAACCCAGCATTTT.

This chain links TRBV2 with TRBJ1-1; 7 bases align to TRBD1. The CDR3 is 15 residues long. V lost 6 bases, J lost 0 bases, and 7 bases stayed unmatched. Germline CDR1 and CDR2: SNHLY and FYNNEI. This chain's CDR3 is CASSEGTALNTEAFF. The CDR3 DNA reads TGTGCCAGCAGCGAGGGGACAGCCCTGAACACTGAAGCTTTCTTT.

This clone was counted between two and nine times. The gene calls are TRBV5-1 and TRBJ1-1; TRBD1 might be the D (6 bases). Germline CDR1 SGHRS, CDR2 YFSETQ. The CDR3 has 14 residues. V was pared by 4 bases and J by 1 base, with 11 bases between. The CDR3 here is CASSIEQGNTEAFF. CDR3 in DNA: TGCGCCAGCAGCATCGAACAGGGGAACACTGAAGCTTTCTTT.

The genes are TRBV7-2 and TRBJ1-4; D is unclear. The CDR3 sequence is 14 residues long. Germline V lookup: CDR1 SGHTA, CDR2 FQGNSA. The V gene lost 4 bases and the J gene lost 4 bases, with 10 bases spanning the gap. This CDR3 reads CASSSGPVNEKLFF. CDR3 coding DNA: TGTGCCAGCAGCTCCGGACCGGTTAATGAAAAACTGTTTTTT. Drawing the rest from reference TRBV7-2 and TRBJ1-4, the complete variable domain is GAGVSQSPSNKVTEKGKDVELRCDPISGHTALYWYRQSLGQGLEFLIYFQGNSAPDKSGLPSDRFSAERTGGSVSTLTIQRTQQEDSAVYLCASSSGPVNEKLFFGSGTQLSVL.

The V gene is TRBV28, the J gene TRBJ1-6; 10 bases match TRBD1. V dropped 4 bases and J dropped 7; count of bases not matched to a gene: 10. Germline V lookup: CDR1 MDHEN, CDR2 SYDVKM. CDR3 size: 17 residues. CDR3 DNA: TGTGCCAGCAGTTCCCCCGCCGGGACAGGGGCCAATTCACCCCTCCACTTT. Translating gives CASSSPAGTGANSPLHF.

This chain links TRBV9 with TRBJ1-2; D remains unclear. Trimming stripped 0 bases from V and 2 bases from J, with 8 bases between. Germline lookup yields CDR1 SGDLS and CDR2 YYNGEE. The CDR3 is made up of 14 amino acids. The CDR3 sequence is CASSVDARNYGYTF. The CDR3 DNA reads as TGTGCCAGCAGCGTAGATGCCAGGAACTATGGCTACACCTTC.

The chain carries TRBV9 and TRBJ1-6; no definite D call. Between the trimmed V and J ends, which lost 0 bases and 7 bases, there was a span of 5 bases. CDR1 and CDR2 from the germline V gene are SGDLS and YYNGEE. This CDR3 region has 13 residues. The CDR3 here is CASSVAGNSPLHF. CDR3 DNA: TGTGCCAGCAGCGTAGCTGGAAATTCACCCCTCCACTTT. The complete variable domain, with remaining parts taken from reference TRBV9 and TRBJ1-6, reads DSGVTQTPKHLITATGQRVTLRCSPRSGDLSVYWYQQSLDQGLQFLIQYYNGEERAKGNILERFSAQQFPDLHSELNLSSLELGDSALYFCASSVAGNSPLHFGNGTRLTVT.

The chain uses TRBV10-3 and TRBJ1-5; TRBD1 agrees at 8 bases. Germline V CDR1 and CDR2: ENHRY, SYGVKD. Trimming cost V 1 base and J 5 bases; bases outside gene matches: 4. The CDR3 is made up of 15 amino acids. The CDR3 protein is CAISEFGQGYQPQHF. CDR3 DNA: TGTGCCATCAGTGAGTTTGGACAGGGTTATCAGCCCCAGCATTTT.

The gene calls are TRBV7-3 and TRBJ2-2; no clear D. V was pared by 4 bases and J by 0 bases, with 12 bases between. CDR1 is SGHTA and CDR2 is FQGTGA in the germline V gene. This CDR3 is 16 amino acids long. CDR3 loop: CASSSTPGANTGELFF. The CDR3 DNA follows: TGTGCCAGCAGCTCCACCCCTGGGGCGAACACCGGGGAGCTGTTTTTT.

The rearrangement joins TRBV14 to TRBJ1-2, with D perhaps TRBD1 (6 bases). The germline V gene encodes CDR1 SGHDN and CDR2 FVKESK. V gave up 1 base and J gave up 5 bases, with 8 bases separating them. This CDR3 contains 13 residues. As DNA, the CDR3 is TGTGCCAGCAGCCAAGGACAGGTTTATGGCTACACCTTC. Translating gives CASSQGQVYGYTF.

This clone was observed once. The genes are TRBV28 and TRBJ1-4; D call uncertain. V was shortened by 3 bases and J by 0 bases, with 2 bases between the two germline ends. Germline V CDR1 and CDR2: MDHEN, SYDVKM. The CDR3 totals 13 residues. The CDR3 spells CASSFTTNEKLFF. The CDR3 nucleotides are TGTGCCAGCAGTTTCACAACTAATGAAAAACTGTTTTTT.

This chain joins TRBV19 and TRBJ1-5; D gene uncertain. The CDR3 spans 12 residues. From germline, CDR1 is LNHDA and CDR2 SQIVND (reference sequence). V was clipped by 11 bases and J by 3 bases, with 11 bases between them. The CDR3 nucleotides are TGTGCCGGATCGACACTCAATCAGCCCCAGCATTTT. This codes for CAGSTLNQPQHF. The variable domain in full, with the rest retrieved from reference TRBV19 and TRBJ1-5, is DGGITQSPKYLFRKEGQNVTLSCEQNLNHDAMYWYRQDPGQGLRLIYYSQIVNDFQKGDIAEGYSVSREKKESFPLTVTSAQKNPTAFYLCAGSTLNQPQHFGDGTRLSIL.

J is TRBJ1-4 and V is TRBV5-1, with D uncertain. Looked up from germline, CDR1 is SGHRS and CDR2 is YFSETQ. V lost 4 bases to trimming and J lost 6 bases, with 13 bases between them. This CDR3 is built from 14 residues. The CDR3 sequence is CASSPSRPDEKLFF. CDR3 nucleotides: TGCGCCAGCAGCCCGTCGAGGCCCGATGAAAAACTGTTTTTT.

This chain joins TRBV29-1 and TRBJ2-1, with TRBD1 matching over 9 bases. Germline V gene data show CDR1 as SQVTM and CDR2 as ANQGSEA. The CDR3 has 16 residues. Germline trimming cut 5 bases from V and 1 base from J; bases unmatched to any gene: 9. The CDR3 coding sequence is TGCAGCGTTAGGACAGGGGAGATCTGGTCCTACAATGAGCAGTTCTTC. This gives the protein CSVRTGEIWSYNEQFF.

This clone was observed once. The chain joins TRBV27 to TRBJ2-7, with D perhaps matching TRBD1 or TRBD2 (5 bases each). The CDR3 is made up of 14 amino acids. The V end lost 5 bases, the J end lost 6 bases, and 17 bases lay between the germline ends. From germline, CDR1 is MNHEY and CDR2 SMNVEV (reference sequence). CDR3 nucleotides: TGTGCCAGCAGTATGGGGACCGCTGGAGGCGAGCAGTACTTC. As protein: CASSMGTAGGEQYF.

The chain has TRBV7-3 and TRBJ2-1; D is undetermined. Germline V gene lookup returns CDR1 SGHTA and CDR2 FQGTGA. The germline V and J ends were trimmed by 0 bases and 5 bases, with 20 bases remaining between them. This CDR3 contains 18 residues. In DNA form, the CDR3 reads TGTGCCAGCAGCTTAACAGGATCGGGTAGCATATCCCACAATGAGCAGTTCTTC. Protein product: CASSLTGSGSISHNEQFF. Full variable domain (remainder filled in from reference TRBV7-3 and TRBJ2-1): GAGVSQTPSNKVTEKGKYVELRCDPISGHTALYWYRQSLGQGPEFLIYFQGTGAADDSGLPNDRFFAVRPEGSVSTLKIQRTERGDSAVYLCASSLTGSGSISHNEQFFGPGTRLTVL.